This is a list of T cell receptor beta chains from one sample in a study of regulatory T cells in long-lasting Graves disease. TCRdb itself ran the multiplex PCR reads through MiXCR, one entry per CDR3 protein. The sample contains under 450,000 distinct CDR3 sequences, about 25% of which appear only once. The starting material was peripheral blood mononuclear cells (PBMCs), obtained when the disease was refractory, from a patient treated with antithyroid drugs. The receptors originated from a female donor with Graves disease. CDR3s include the opening cysteine and the closing phenylalanine or tryptophan. Each record gives: V gene, D gene, J gene, clone size, CDR3 protein, CDR3 DNA. A D gene is named only where the DNA matches it firmly. Clone size is shown for a subset of rows, as once, few, many or a class of expanded clone.

>TRBV3-1|-|TRBJ2-5|-
CASSLIGQETQYF
TGTGCCAGCAGCCTTATTGGCCAAGAGACCCAGTACTTC
>TRBV3-1|-|TRBJ1-1|few
CASSRRNTEAFF
TGTGCCAGCAGCCGCAGGAACACTGAAGCTTTCTTT
>TRBV20-1|-|TRBJ2-7|-
CSGEEVQGSYEQYF
TGCAGTGGCGAAGAGGTCCAGGGGAGCTACGAGCAGTACTTC
>TRBV2|-|TRBJ2-7|many
CASRSLGGEQYF
TGTGCCAGCCGTTCCCTGGGAGGCGAGCAGTACTTC
>TRBV6-1|-|TRBJ2-7|many
CASSGGAPSSYEQYF
TGTGCCAGCAGTGGCGGGGCACCTAGCTCCTACGAGCAGTACTTC
>TRBV27|TRBD2|TRBJ2-7|-
CASGPTGLAGDPYEQYF
TGTGCCAGCGGTCCCACCGGACTAGCGGGAGACCCCTACGAGCAGTACTTC
>TRBV10-3|TRBD1|TRBJ1-4|few
CATRQGANEKLFF
TGTGCCACCCGACAGGGGGCCAATGAAAAACTGTTTTTT
>TRBV5-1|-|TRBJ2-1|-
CASSPGAERSYNEQFF
TGCGCCAGCAGCCCAGGTGCCGAGCGGAGCTACAATGAGCAGTTCTTC
>TRBV5-1|-|TRBJ1-5|few
CASSPDSQNQPQHF
TGCGCCAGCAGCCCGGACAGCCAGAATCAGCCCCAGCATTTT
>TRBV20-1|-|TRBJ2-7|-
CSAGGQSSYEQYF
TGCAGTGCCGGGGGACAGAGCTCCTACGAGCAGTACTTC
>TRBV10-3|TRBD1|TRBJ2-7|-
CAISEPGQGRFEQYF
TGTGCCATCAGTGAGCCGGGACAGGGTAGGTTCGAGCAGTACTTC
>TRBV3-1|-|TRBJ1-1|-
CASSQDLQGRTEAFF
TGTGCCAGCAGCCAAGACCTACAGGGAAGAACTGAAGCTTTCTTT